The clone carrying this T cell receptor beta chain was seen just once. No antigen is known for it. This sample was taken from a study of Ad26.COV2.S vaccination and SARS-CoV-2 variants. Germline V gene lookup returns CDR1 LGHDT and CDR2 YNNKEL (reference sequence). This CDR3 is built from 14 residues. V was clipped by 3 bases and J by 4 bases, with 13 bases between them. Study observations and caveats: Possible underestimation of total T cell responses by the TCR breadth and depth analyses was noted.

This sample's treatment: roughly 19 received Ad26.COV2.S at low or high dose, single or two shots; several received placebo; per-sample allocation not given. Sample collection was performed on day 63 after the first vaccine or placebo injection. Within Boston, the person who donated was an adult of 18-55 years. Measured with immunoSEQ multiplex PCR; TCRdb has only the in-frame clones, and not every one. Among about 400,000 clones listed, around nine tenths were seen once. This receptor was taken from a person between 18 and 65 years old who received the Ad26.COV2.S COVID-19 vaccine or a placebo. The V and J genes are TRBV3-1 (or the pseudogene TRBV3-2) and TRBJ2-7; D possibly corresponds to TRBD1 (5 bases). The sequencing used peripheral blood, collected in a trial of Ad26.COV2.S vaccine versus placebo. In nucleotides, the CDR3 is TGTGCCAGCAGCCACTTTCCCAGGGTTTACGAGCAGTACTTC. Translated: CASSHFPRVYEQYF.